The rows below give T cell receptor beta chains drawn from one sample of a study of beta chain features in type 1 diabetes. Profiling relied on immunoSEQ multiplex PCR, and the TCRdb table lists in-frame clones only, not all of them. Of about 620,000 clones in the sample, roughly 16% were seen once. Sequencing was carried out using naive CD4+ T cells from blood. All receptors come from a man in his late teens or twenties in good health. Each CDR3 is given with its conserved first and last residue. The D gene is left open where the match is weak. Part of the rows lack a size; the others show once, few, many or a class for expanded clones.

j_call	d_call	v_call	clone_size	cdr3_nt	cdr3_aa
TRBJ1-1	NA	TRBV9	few	TGTGCCAGCAGCGTAGACGTCCCAGGCTTCACTGAAGCTTTCTTT	CASSVDVPGFTEAFF
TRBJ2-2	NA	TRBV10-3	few	TGTGCCATCAGTGAGTCGGGTGACACCGGGGAGCTGTTTTTT	CAISESGDTGELFF
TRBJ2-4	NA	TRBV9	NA	TGTGCCAGCAGCGTAGGATCGGAAAGTATTCAGTACTTC	CASSVGSESIQYF
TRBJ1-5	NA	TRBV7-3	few	TGTGCCAGCAGCTCCAGCAACAATCAGCCCCAGCATTTT	CASSSSNNQPQHF
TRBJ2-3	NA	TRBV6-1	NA	TGTGCCAGCAGTGAAACAGGGACAGATACGCAGTATTTT	CASSETGTDTQYF
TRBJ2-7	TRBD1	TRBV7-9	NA	TGTGCCAGCAGCTCTTTGACAGGGACCTCCTACGAGCAGTACTTC	CASSSLTGTSYEQYF
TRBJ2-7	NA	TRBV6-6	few	TGTGCCAGCAGTTACTCCCTGTGGGGCAACGAGCAGTACTTC	CASSYSLWGNEQYF
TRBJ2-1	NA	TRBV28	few	TGTGCCAGCACCCCCGGTATGCACAATGAGCAGTTCTTC	CASTPGMHNEQFF
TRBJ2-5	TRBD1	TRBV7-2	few	TGTGCCAGCAGCCCAACGGGGACAGGTAGAGAGACCCAGTACTTC	CASSPTGTGRETQYF
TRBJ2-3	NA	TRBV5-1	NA	TGCGCCAGCAGCTTGGAGGGTTTGGCAGATACGCAGTATTTT	CASSLEGLADTQYF
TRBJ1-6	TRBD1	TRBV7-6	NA	TGTGCCAGCAGCTGGGACAGCATGAATAATTCACCCCTCCACTTT	CASSWDSMNNSPLHF
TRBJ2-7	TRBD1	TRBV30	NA	TGTGCCTGGACCGGGACAGGGTGGGCCGAGCAGTACTTC	CAWTGTGWAEQYF
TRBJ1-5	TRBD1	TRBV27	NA	TGTGCCAGCAGCGGCAGGGGGGGCTATAGCAATCAGCCCCAGCATTTT	CASSGRGGYSNQPQHF
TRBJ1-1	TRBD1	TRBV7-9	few	TGTGCCAGCAGCTTCCCGGACAGGGCCACTGAAGCTTTCTTT	CASSFPDRATEAFF
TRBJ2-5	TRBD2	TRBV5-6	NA	TGTGCCAGCAGCCCGACTAGCGGGGTGGCCCAGTACTTC	CASSPTSGVAQYF
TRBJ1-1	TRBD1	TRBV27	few	TGTGCCAGCAGAGCCGGGACAGGGGGGGCGTACACTGAAGCTTTCTTT	CASRAGTGGAYTEAFF
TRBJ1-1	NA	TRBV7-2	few	TGTGCCAGCAGCAATCAGAACACTGAAGCTTTCTTT	CASSNQNTEAFF
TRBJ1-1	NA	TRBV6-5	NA	TGTGCCAGCAGTTCCCGGGGGGGGAACACTGAAGCTTTCTTT	CASSSRGGNTEAFF
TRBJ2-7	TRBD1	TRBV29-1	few	TGCAGCGTTCTGGGACAGAGCTACGAGCAGTACTTC	CSVLGQSYEQYF
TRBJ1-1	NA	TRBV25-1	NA	TGTGCCAGCAGTACTCCCGGGACGGTGAACACTGAAGCTTTCTTT	CASSTPGTVNTEAFF
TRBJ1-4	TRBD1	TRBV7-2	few	TGTGCCAGCAGCCTTAGGGGGCAAGCTAATGAAAAACTGTTTTTT	CASSLRGQANEKLFF
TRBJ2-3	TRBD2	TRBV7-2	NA	TGTGCCAGCAGCTTAGTTTTTAGCGGGGGCGATACGCAGTATTTT	CASSLVFSGGDTQYF
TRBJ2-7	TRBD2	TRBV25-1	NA	TGTGCCAGCAGTGAAGGTCTAGCGGCCTACGAGCAGTACTTC	CASSEGLAAYEQYF
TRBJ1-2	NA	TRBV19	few	TGTGCCAGTAGTATTATGGGGGCGGATGGCTACACCTTC	CASSIMGADGYTF
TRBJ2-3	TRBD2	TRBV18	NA	TGTGCCAGCTCACGGAGGTTACTAGCGGGAACTAGCAGCACAGATACGCAGTATTTT	CASSRRLLAGTSSTDTQYF
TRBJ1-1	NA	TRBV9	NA	TGTGCCAGCAGCCAAGGGCGGATGGAGGGAGCTTTCTTT	CASSQGRMEGAFF
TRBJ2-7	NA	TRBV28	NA	TGTGCCAGCAGTTTAGGAGGGGTCTCAACCTACGAGCAGTACTTC	CASSLGGVSTYEQYF
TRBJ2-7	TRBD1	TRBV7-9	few	TGTGCCAGCAGCACAAGGGACAGCTCCTACGAGCAGTACTTC	CASSTRDSSYEQYF
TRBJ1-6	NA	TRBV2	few	TGTGCCAGCAGTAAAGAACAGACGTATAATTCACCCCTCCACTTT	CASSKEQTYNSPLHF
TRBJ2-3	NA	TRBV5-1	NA	TGCGCCAGCAGCTTGGGGGGCTACACAGATACGCAGTATTTT	CASSLGGYTDTQYF
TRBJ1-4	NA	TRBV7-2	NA	TGTGCCAGCAGCCCACGGAGTTTGACAACTAATGAAAAACTGTTTTTT	CASSPRSLTTNEKLFF